A selection of T cell receptor beta chains follows, all from one sample in a study of PD-1 blockade in classical Hodgkin lymphoma. The protocol was immunoSEQ multiplex PCR, while the TCRdb copy is restricted to in-frame clones and leaves out a portion. The sample includes more than 40,000 clones, around four fifths of them seen just once. Sequenced material: peripheral blood mononuclear cells (PBMCs), taken before the fourth cycle of nivolumab. Receptors were obtained from a human donor with classical Hodgkin lymphoma. Both conserved end residues are part of each CDR3. A D gene is named only where the DNA matches it firmly. Clone size is shown for a subset of rows, as once, few, many or a class of expanded clone.

v_gene: TRBV7-6
abundance: .
j_gene: TRBJ1-2
d_gene: .
CDR3nt: TGTGCCAGCAGCTTAGACAGTTCGGGAGGCTACACCTTC
CDR3aa: CASSLDSSGGYTF

v_gene: TRBV7-8
abundance: .
j_gene: TRBJ1-4
d_gene: .
CDR3nt: TGTGCCAGCAGCTTTGTGTCGGCTAATGAAAAACTGTTTTTT
CDR3aa: CASSFVSANEKLFF

v_gene: TRBV30
abundance: .
j_gene: TRBJ1-4
d_gene: .
CDR3nt: TGTGCCTGGAGCCGGGTTCGCGGCGAAAAACTGTTTTTT
CDR3aa: CAWSRVRGEKLFF

v_gene: TRBV5-4
abundance: .
j_gene: TRBJ2-5
d_gene: .
CDR3nt: TGTGCCAGCAGCTTGGGACAGAGGTTGGAGACCCAGTACTTC
CDR3aa: CASSLGQRLETQYF

v_gene: TRBV6-5
abundance: .
j_gene: TRBJ1-5
d_gene: .
CDR3nt: TGTGCCAGCAGCTGGACGGCCCTTAGCAATCAGCCCCAGCATTTT
CDR3aa: CASSWTALSNQPQHF

v_gene: TRBV5-1
abundance: .
j_gene: TRBJ2-1
d_gene: TRBD2
CDR3nt: TGCGCCAGCAGCTTGGGGACTAGGTGGCGTGAGCAGTTCTTC
CDR3aa: CASSLGTRWREQFF

v_gene: TRBV2
abundance: .
j_gene: TRBJ1-5
d_gene: TRBD1
CDR3nt: TGTGCCAGCACGCGGGACAGGGGAGAAGGAGGCAATCAGCCCCAGCATTTT
CDR3aa: CASTRDRGEGGNQPQHF

v_gene: TRBV27
abundance: .
j_gene: TRBJ2-7
d_gene: .
CDR3nt: TGTGCCAGCAGTTTAAGAGTGACAGCATCCTACGAGCAGTACTTC
CDR3aa: CASSLRVTASYEQYF

v_gene: TRBV5-1
abundance: .
j_gene: TRBJ2-4
d_gene: TRBD1
CDR3nt: TGCGCCAGCAGCAGGACAGGGGAACCTCTAGCCAAAAACATTCAGTACTTC
CDR3aa: CASSRTGEPLAKNIQYF

v_gene: TRBV19
abundance: .
j_gene: TRBJ1-2
d_gene: .
CDR3nt: TGTGCCAGTAGTAGGGTCAACCGGGCGGATAACTATGGCTACACCTTC
CDR3aa: CASSRVNRADNYGYTF

v_gene: TRBV7-9
abundance: .
j_gene: TRBJ1-1
d_gene: TRBD1
CDR3nt: TGTGCCAGCAGCTCCTCAGGGGGACCCATGAACACTGAAGCTTTCTTT
CDR3aa: CASSSSGGPMNTEAFF

v_gene: TRBV27
abundance: .
j_gene: TRBJ1-6
d_gene: .
CDR3nt: TGTGCCAGCAGTTTACTTTCCGGGGAACGCGGGGGTAATTCACCCCTCCACTTT
CDR3aa: CASSLLSGERGGNSPLHF

v_gene: TRBV19
abundance: .
j_gene: TRBJ1-4
d_gene: TRBD1
CDR3nt: TGTGCCTCAATGCGGGACAGGACTGAAAAACTGTTTTTT
CDR3aa: CASMRDRTEKLFF

v_gene: TRBV10-1
abundance: once
j_gene: TRBJ2-3
d_gene: TRBD2
CDR3nt: TGCGCCAGACGTTCCCGGGGGGGCCTAGATACGCAGTATTTT
CDR3aa: CARRSRGGLDTQYF

v_gene: TRBV19
abundance: .
j_gene: TRBJ1-2
d_gene: .
CDR3nt: TGTGCCAGTAGTATGTCGGCGGGCCGTTCTATGAGCACCTTC
CDR3aa: CASSMSAGRSMSTF

v_gene: TRBV19
abundance: .
j_gene: TRBJ1-2
d_gene: .
CDR3nt: TGTGCCAGTAGTATGGGGGACTCAGTAGCAGGGGTCCCTAACTATGGCTACACCTTC
CDR3aa: CASSMGDSVAGVPNYGYTF

v_gene: TRBV4-2
abundance: .
j_gene: TRBJ1-5
d_gene: TRBD1
CDR3nt: TGTGCCAGCAGCCCCCCGGGACAGTCTAATCAGCCCCAGCATTTT
CDR3aa: CASSPPGQSNQPQHF

v_gene: TRBV7-9
abundance: .
j_gene: TRBJ1-1
d_gene: TRBD1
CDR3nt: TGTGCCAGCAGCGTCGGGACAGGGGGTAGTACTGAAGCTTTCTTT
CDR3aa: CASSVGTGGSTEAFF

v_gene: TRBV6-5
abundance: .
j_gene: TRBJ2-3
d_gene: TRBD1
CDR3nt: TGTGCCAGCAGGCGACCAGGGGGCGCAGATACGCAGTATTTT
CDR3aa: CASRRPGGADTQYF

v_gene: TRBV9
abundance: .
j_gene: TRBJ1-3
d_gene: TRBD1
CDR3nt: TGTGCCAGCAGCCCTAACATACAGGGGTCCTCTGGAAACACCATATATTTT
CDR3aa: CASSPNIQGSSGNTIYF

v_gene: TRBV7-3
abundance: .
j_gene: TRBJ2-3
d_gene: TRBD1
CDR3nt: TGTGCCAGCAGCTCCCGCCGGCTGGGACAGGGGGCAACAGATACGCAGTATTTT
CDR3aa: CASSSRRLGQGATDTQYF

v_gene: TRBV7-6
abundance: medium-sized
j_gene: TRBJ2-5
d_gene: TRBD2
CDR3nt: TGTGCCAGCAGCCTCGGGGGGGGACATCAAGAGACCCAGTACTTC
CDR3aa: CASSLGGGHQETQYF

v_gene: TRBV7-9
abundance: .
j_gene: TRBJ2-5
d_gene: .
CDR3nt: TGTGCCAGCAGCCCCAGGGCCTCGACGTTCCAAGAGACCCAGTACTTC
CDR3aa: CASSPRASTFQETQYF

v_gene: TRBV10-3
abundance: .
j_gene: TRBJ1-1
d_gene: TRBD1
CDR3nt: TGTGCCATCAGTGACGGGACAGGCTACACTGAAGCTTTCTTT
CDR3aa: CAISDGTGYTEAFF

v_gene: TRBV7-7
abundance: .
j_gene: TRBJ2-5
d_gene: .
CDR3nt: TGTGCTAGCAGCTTAGGGGGCACCGGGGGGGCCGGCGAGACCCAGTACTTC
CDR3aa: CASSLGGTGGAGETQYF

v_gene: TRBV30
abundance: .
j_gene: TRBJ1-1
d_gene: .
CDR3nt: TGTGCCTGGAGTTTGGCAAACACTGAAGCTTTCTTT
CDR3aa: CAWSLANTEAFF

v_gene: TRBV5-1
abundance: .
j_gene: TRBJ1-2
d_gene: .
CDR3nt: TGCGCCAGCAGCAATACCCCCGCTAACTATGGCTACACCTTC
CDR3aa: CASSNTPANYGYTF

v_gene: TRBV19
abundance: .
j_gene: TRBJ2-3
d_gene: .
CDR3nt: TGTGCCAGTAGTCCTACGACGCGGGGCGGTTTGTATTTT
CDR3aa: CASSPTTRGGLYF

v_gene: TRBV6-1
abundance: .
j_gene: TRBJ1-2
d_gene: .
CDR3nt: TGTGCCAGCAGTGAAGGGAGTCAGGGAGTCCTGGCTAACTATGGCTACACCTTC
CDR3aa: CASSEGSQGVLANYGYTF

v_gene: TRBV5-4
abundance: .
j_gene: TRBJ2-3
d_gene: .
CDR3nt: TGTGCCAGCAGGGGTGCGGGGAGCACAGATACGCAGTATTTT
CDR3aa: CASRGAGSTDTQYF

v_gene: TRBV6-1
abundance: few
j_gene: TRBJ2-7
d_gene: .
CDR3nt: TGTGCCAGTGGACAAAGTTCCACCTACGAGCAGTACTTC
CDR3aa: CASGQSSTYEQYF

v_gene: TRBV28
abundance: .
j_gene: TRBJ1-1
d_gene: .
CDR3nt: TGTGCCAGCGTCAGGGCCGCTGAAGCTTTCTTT
CDR3aa: CASVRAAEAFF

v_gene: TRBV6-5
abundance: .
j_gene: TRBJ2-7
d_gene: .
CDR3nt: TGTGCCAGCAGTTACACACTGACAGGAACCGAAGGCGAGCAGTACTTC
CDR3aa: CASSYTLTGTEGEQYF

v_gene: TRBV6-4
abundance: .
j_gene: TRBJ1-6
d_gene: TRBD1
CDR3nt: TGTGCCACACGGCGGGACAGCAATTCACCCCTCCACTTT
CDR3aa: CATRRDSNSPLHF

v_gene: TRBV9
abundance: medium-sized
j_gene: TRBJ1-1
d_gene: .
CDR3nt: TGTGCCAGCAGCGTAGACGGGGTTGACACTGAAGCTTTCTTT
CDR3aa: CASSVDGVDTEAFF

v_gene: TRBV5-4
abundance: .
j_gene: TRBJ2-5
d_gene: TRBD1
CDR3nt: TGTGCCAGCTCTCCGGGACAGCAAGAGACCCAGTACTTC
CDR3aa: CASSPGQQETQYF

v_gene: TRBV7-8
abundance: .
j_gene: TRBJ1-3
d_gene: .
CDR3nt: TGTGCCAGCAGCCCCGTCGGGCTGTTGAGCTCTGGAAACACCATATATTTT
CDR3aa: CASSPVGLLSSGNTIYF

v_gene: TRBV6-4
abundance: .
j_gene: TRBJ1-5
d_gene: .
CDR3nt: TGTGCCGACCGGGACAAGGGGGGGATGGGGCTTAATCAGCCCCAGCATTTT
CDR3aa: CADRDKGGMGLNQPQHF

v_gene: TRBV21-1
abundance: .
j_gene: TRBJ2-2
d_gene: .
CDR3nt: TGTGCCAGCACACGCGAAACGAACACCGGGGAGCTGTTTTTT
CDR3aa: CASTRETNTGELFF

v_gene: TRBV6-5
abundance: .
j_gene: TRBJ2-3
d_gene: TRBD1
CDR3nt: TGTGCCAGCAGACGGGACAGGGCAGATACGCAGTATTTT
CDR3aa: CASRRDRADTQYF

v_gene: TRBV10-3
abundance: few
j_gene: TRBJ2-2
d_gene: .
CDR3nt: TGTGCCGTCTTAGCTGGGGACGGCGGGGAGCTGTTTTTT
CDR3aa: CAVLAGDGGELFF

v_gene: TRBV5-1
abundance: .
j_gene: TRBJ1-2
d_gene: .
CDR3nt: TGCGCCAGCAGCCCGGGCCACGTCCAGGGCTCTGGCTACACCTTC
CDR3aa: CASSPGHVQGSGYTF

v_gene: TRBV5-6
abundance: .
j_gene: TRBJ1-6
d_gene: .
CDR3nt: TGTGCCAGCAGCTTGGCCAGCTTGTATTCACCCCTCCACTTT
CDR3aa: CASSLASLYSPLHF

v_gene: TRBV4-3
abundance: .
j_gene: TRBJ2-7
d_gene: TRBD1
CDR3nt: TGCGCCAGCAGCCAAGATGGGGGACAGGGTTACGAGCAGTACTTC
CDR3aa: CASSQDGGQGYEQYF